This T cell receptor beta chain was sequenced during a study of beta chain features in type 1 diabetes. Findings and limits, study-wide: Researchers caution that PCR might favor shorter templates, equally among patients and controls. The question left open here concerned HLA type influencing TCRB rearrangement. TCRB CDR3s were moderately but significantly shorter in Type 1 diabetes patients in all four CD4+ subsets.

Germline lookup yields CDR1 SGHRS and CDR2 YFSETQ. This CDR3 is 14 amino acids long. V lost 4 bases and J lost 7; bases outside the gene matches: 7. About this clone itself: Its antigen is still unknown.

Markers CD45RO/CCR7/CD25/CD127/CD95/CD27 served to sort CD4+ naive, central memory, regulatory and stem cell-like memory cells. Sequencing targeted expressed TCRB transcripts, as all isolated RNA had been reverse transcribed. This table comes from immunoSEQ multiplex PCR, and its TCRdb copy is limited to in-frame clones, with some not included. Altogether 300,000 to 450,000 clones are present, 9.5% to 10% being singletons, with the ten largest covering about 0.63%. Material for sequencing was central memory CD4+ T cells from blood. The TCR was taken from a man aged 25-40 years with type 1 diabetes. The chain links TRBV5-1 to TRBJ2-2; TRBD1 aligns across 7 bases. The CDR3 loop is CASSADRVGGELFF. CDR3 bases: TGCGCCAGCAGCGCTGACAGGGTAGGCGGGGAGCTGTTTTTT.